These 15 T cell receptor beta chains originate from one sample sequenced in a study of CD8 T cells in Susac syndrome. Random hexamers were used to reverse transcribe the RNA input (about 0.45 to 1 ug). TCRdb re-derived calls from the immunoSEQ multiplex PCR reads in MiXCR, one entry per CDR3 protein. The sample carries about 150,000 distinct CDR3 sequences, about 95% recorded once. The sequenced sample was CD4+ T cells from PBMCs. These TCRs come from a human donor with Susac syndrome.

This rearrangement joins TRBV21-1 to TRBJ2-2. TRBV21-1 has pseudogene status. CDR3 length: 15 residues. The CDR3 spells CASSKGPGNTGELFF. DNA for the CDR3: TGTGCCAGCAGCAAAGGCCCAGGGAACACCGGGGAGCTGTTTTTT.

V is TRBV4-1 and J is TRBJ2-5, with TRBD1 matching over 10 bases. V shed 1 base, J shed 4 bases, and the junction held 3 bases outside the gene matches. The CDR3 runs 15 residues. In germline, CDR1 is MGHRA, CDR2 YSYEKL. CDR3 in amino acids: CASSQVGTGVETQYF. The CDR3 coding sequence is TGCGCCAGCAGCCAAGTGGGGACAGGGGTAGAGACCCAGTACTTC.

The chain employs TRBV21-1 and TRBJ1-5; TRBD1 was called by the table and not checked on the DNA. TRBV21-1 is marked as a pseudogene. The CDR3 totals 15 residues. Written as DNA, the CDR3 is TGTGCCAGCAGCAAAGGAGGGGACGTTTATCAGCCCCAGCATTTT. Amino acid sequence: CASSKGGDVYQPQHF.

This chain links TRBV7-3 with TRBJ2-5; 13 nucleotides agree with TRBD2. CDR3 length: 16 amino acids. The V gene end was trimmed by 3 bases and the J gene end by 3 bases; junction bases not matched to a gene: 4. CDR1 SGHTA and CDR2 FQGTGA come from the germline V gene. The CDR3 spells CASSFGLAGDKETQYF. CDR3 bases: TGTGCCAGCAGCTTCGGACTAGCGGGGGACAAAGAGACCCAGTACTTC.

The CDR3 spells CSVEAGNYGYTF. Here the CDR3 DNA reads TGCAGCGTTGAAGCAGGGAACTATGGCTACACCTTC. The chain carries TRBV29-1 and TRBJ1-2; D perhaps matches TRBD1 (5 bases). This CDR3 has 12 amino acids. Germline CDR1 SQVTM, CDR2 ANQGSEA. V was shortened by 1 base and J by 2 bases, with 5 bases between the two germline ends.

The genes are TRBV12-3 or TRBV12-4 and TRBJ1-2; maybe TRBD1 (5 bases). Trimming stripped 5 bases from V and 4 bases from J, with 11 bases between. CDR3 size: 13 residues. CDR3 residues: CASSLDSRYGYTF. The CDR3 DNA follows: TGTGCCAGCAGTCTCGACAGCCGCTATGGCTACACCTTC.

This chain connects TRBV24-1 to TRBJ1-2; 8 bases fit TRBD1. The CDR3 runs to 13 residues. J lost 4 bases, V lost 3 bases, and 0 bases had no gene match. Germline CDR1 KGHDR, CDR2 SFDVKD. CDR3 region: CATSDQGAYGYTF. CDR3 sequence (DNA): TGTGCCACCAGTGATCAGGGGGCCTATGGCTACACCTTC.

This chain links TRBV20-1 with TRBJ2-3; no clear D. Germline V lookup: CDR1 DFQATT, CDR2 SNEGSKA (reference sequence). The CDR3 is made up of 12 amino acids. V lost 5 bases, J lost 3 bases, and 9 bases lay in between. CDR3 nucleotide sequence: TGCAGTGCTGGTCGTAGGACAGATACGCAGTATTTT. As protein: CSAGRRTDTQYF.

The CDR3 coding sequence is TGTGCCAGCAGGGCAGACGGCGCCTATGGCTACACCTTC. It translates to CASRADGAYGYTF. The chain recombines TRBV12-3 or TRBV12-4 with TRBJ1-2; no clear D. V was pared by 6 bases and J by 4 bases, with 12 bases between. This CDR3 contains 13 residues.

This chain uses TRBV19 with TRBJ2-1; no clear D. Between the trimmed V and J ends, which lost 4 bases and 9 bases, there was a span of 7 bases. The CDR3 sequence is 11 residues long. Germline V lookup: CDR1 LNHDA, CDR2 SQIVND (reference sequence). The CDR3 region is CASSKAGEQFF. The CDR3, as DNA: TGTGCCAGTAGTAAGGCAGGTGAGCAGTTCTTC.

The chain recombines TRBV25-1 with TRBJ1-6, with TRBD1 as a possible D gene (5 bases). Germline V lookup: CDR1 MGHDK, CDR2 SYGVNS. The V end lost 3 bases, the J end lost 7 bases, and 10 bases lay between the germline ends. CDR3 length: 14 amino acids. CDR3 sequence (DNA): TGTGCCAGCAGTGACAGGGTGTGGAATTCACCCCTCCACTTT. This sequence encodes CASSDRVWNSPLHF. Filled out from reference TRBV25-1 and TRBJ1-6, the complete variable domain reads EADIYQTPRYLVIGTGKKITLECSQTMGHDKMYWYQQDPGMELHLIHYSYGVNSTEKGDLSSESTVSRIRTEHFPLTLESARPSHTSQYLCASSDRVWNSPLHFGNGTRLTVT.

The chain has TRBV7-2 and TRBJ2-4, with a tentative D call TRBD2 (5 bases). Trimming took off 0 bases at V and 7 bases at J, with 10 bases between the two ends. CDR3 length: 14 residues. The germline V gene has CDR1 SGHTA and CDR2 FQGNSA. The CDR3 region has the DNA TGTGCCAGCAGCTTAGCCGGGGTAGGGAACATTCAGTACTTC. Translation gives CASSLAGVGNIQYF.

The rearrangement links TRBV6-5 to TRBJ2-5, with 10 bases that match TRBD1. V gave up 7 bases and J gave up 6 bases; unmatched junction bases: 5. There are 13 residues in the CDR3. Germline loops: CDR1 MNHEY, CDR2 SVGAGI. The CDR3 is CASTRQGAKTQYF. For the CDR3, the DNA is TGTGCCAGCACTAGACAGGGGGCGAAGACCCAGTACTTC.

The V gene is TRBV24-1, the J gene TRBJ1-5; no firm D call. Germline loops: CDR1 KGHDR, CDR2 SFDVKD. CDR3 length: 12 residues. V gave up 4 bases and J gave up 7 bases, with 7 bases separating them. In DNA, the CDR3 is TGTGCCACCAGTGACGCCGGGCAGCCCCAGCATTTT. This encodes CATSDAGQPQHF.

The table lists this clonotype with a count of one. The chain links TRBV7-2 to TRBJ2-5; a weak D match, TRBD1 (5 bases). CDR1 and CDR2 from the germline V gene are SGHTA and FQGNSA. The CDR3 runs to 15 residues. With 5 bases removed from V and 2 bases from J, the gap between germline ends came to 15 bases. The CDR3 here is CASSKLVGVQETQYF. The CDR3 nucleotides are TGTGCCAGCAGCAAATTAGTAGGGGTACAAGAGACCCAGTACTTC.